The rows below give T cell receptor beta chains drawn from one sample of a study of shared clonotypes between healthy human individuals. TCRdb's copy holds only in-frame clones and misses some; the assay was immunoSEQ multiplex PCR. The profile shows 2 million to 3 million clones, 80% to 95% of them singletons. Specimen: naive CD4+ T cells from PBMCs. The receptors stem from a man in his late teens or twenties in good health. Some clones in this sample may be carry-over from other donors' samples. CDR3s include the opening cysteine and the closing phenylalanine or tryptophan. Fields, in order: D gene, clone size, V gene, J gene, CDR3 protein, CDR3 DNA. A D gene is named only where the DNA matches it firmly. Size values are once, few and many counts, or a class for expanded clones, and some rows have none.

.,.,TRBV11-2,TRBJ2-2,CASSLIGGDTGELFF,TGTGCCAGCAGCTTGATAGGTGGGGACACCGGGGAGCTGTTTTTT
TRBD1,.,TRBV6-5,TRBJ1-2,CASSFEGALTDGYTF,TGTGCCAGCAGTTTCGAGGGGGCATTGACGGATGGCTACACCTTC
TRBD2,.,TRBV4-2,TRBJ2-1,CASSPELTSGMNEQFF,TGTGCCAGCAGCCCCGAATTGACTAGCGGGATGAATGAGCAGTTCTTC
TRBD2,.,TRBV19,TRBJ2-1,CASSLAGKYVNEQFF,TGTGCCAGTAGTTTAGCGGGAAAATATGTCAATGAGCAGTTCTTC
TRBD1,.,TRBV10-3,TRBJ1-2,CAIAGQGANYGYTF,TGTGCCATCGCGGGACAGGGAGCTAACTATGGCTACACCTTC
.,.,TRBV7-2,TRBJ2-7,CASSLVGRTYEQYF,TGTGCCAGCAGCTTAGTTGGACGGACCTACGAGCAGTACTTC
.,.,TRBV20-1,TRBJ1-5,CSARDNQPQHF,TGCAGTGCTAGGGATAATCAGCCCCAGCATTTT
TRBD1,.,TRBV30,TRBJ1-6,CAWSGHHSGTGNNSPLHF,TGTGCCTGGAGTGGACACCACTCCGGGACAGGGAATAATTCACCCCTCCACTTT
.,.,TRBV6-5,TRBJ2-3,CASSAGTPTDTQYF,TGTGCCAGCAGTGCCGGGACACCCACAGATACGCAGTATTTT
.,.,TRBV18,TRBJ2-5,CASSQGVKTQYF,TGTGCCAGCTCACAGGGGGTAAAGACCCAGTACTTC
.,.,TRBV18,TRBJ2-4,CASSPQRVDIQYF,TGTGCCAGCTCACCACAAAGGGTTGACATTCAGTACTTC
.,.,TRBV29-1,TRBJ2-3,CSVDSEFSTDTQYF,TGCAGCGTTGATTCAGAGTTTAGCACAGATACGCAGTATTTT
.,.,TRBV7-2,TRBJ2-7,CASSAPSSYEQYF,TGTGCCAGCAGCGCCCCCTCGTCCTACGAGCAGTACTTC
TRBD1,.,TRBV30,TRBJ2-3,CAWSRGPADTQYF,TGTGCCTGGAGCAGGGGGCCGGCAGATACGCAGTATTTT
TRBD1,.,TRBV5-4,TRBJ2-7,CASSWGTDYEQYF,TGTGCCAGCAGCTGGGGGACAGACTACGAGCAGTACTTC
.,.,TRBV28,TRBJ1-1,CASTTLRVRAFF,TGTGCCAGCACCACCCTCAGGGTCCGAGCTTTCTTT
TRBD2,.,TRBV27,TRBJ2-3,CASSLAGTSGSTDTQYF,TGTGCCAGCAGTTTAGCCGGGACTAGCGGGAGTACAGATACGCAGTATTTT
TRBD1,.,TRBV5-1,TRBJ2-5,CASSLGDSRLETQYF,TGCGCCAGCAGCTTGGGGGACAGCCGTCTAGAGACCCAGTACTTC
.,.,TRBV11-1,TRBJ2-7,CASRATDYEQYF,TGTGCCAGCAGGGCCACCGATTACGAGCAGTACTTC
.,.,TRBV5-4,TRBJ2-3,CASRDRTTTDTQYF,TGTGCCAGCAGGGACCGGACTACCACAGATACGCAGTATTTT
.,.,TRBV5-1,TRBJ1-1,CASSLGIGVGTEAFF,TGCGCCAGCAGCTTGGGGATAGGGGTAGGTACTGAAGCTTTCTTT
.,.,TRBV6-5,TRBJ2-7,CASSYPKDRNSYEQYF,TGTGCCAGCAGTTACCCAAAAGACAGGAACTCCTACGAGCAGTACTTC
TRBD1,.,TRBV11-2,TRBJ1-1,CASSRTGKGVNTEAFF,TGTGCCAGCAGCCGGACAGGGAAAGGGGTGAACACTGAAGCTTTCTTT
.,.,TRBV7-9,TRBJ1-6,CASSLASPTLHF,TGTGCCAGCAGCTTAGCGTCACCGACCCTCCACTTT
.,.,TRBV7-2,TRBJ2-5,CASSLDAGGKTQYF,TGTGCCAGCAGCTTAGATGCAGGAGGAAAGACCCAGTACTTC
.,.,TRBV7-8,TRBJ2-3,CASSRDEITDTQYF,TGTGCCAGCAGCCGGGACGAGATCACAGATACGCAGTATTTT
.,.,TRBV7-2,TRBJ1-4,CASSPWGPGTSTNEKLFF,TGTGCCAGCAGCCCCTGGGGACCGGGAACTTCAACTAATGAAAAACTGTTTTTT
TRBD2,.,TRBV29-1,TRBJ2-3,CSVWTSGRADTQYF,TGCAGCGTATGGACTAGCGGGAGAGCAGATACGCAGTATTTT
.,.,TRBV19,TRBJ2-7,CASSIGGTYAYEQYF,TGTGCCAGTAGTATCGGCGGCACATATGCCTACGAGCAGTACTTC
.,.,TRBV6-4,TRBJ2-1,CASSVRSGGNEQFF,TGTGCCAGCAGTGTAAGGAGCGGTGGGAATGAGCAGTTCTTC
.,.,TRBV19,TRBJ1-4,CASRTNIKADEKLFF,TGTGCCAGTAGGACTAATATCAAGGCCGATGAAAAACTGTTTTTT
.,.,TRBV5-1,TRBJ1-1,CASSFQVGNTEAFF,TGCGCCAGCAGCTTCCAGGTGGGGAACACTGAAGCTTTCTTT
.,.,TRBV7-9,TRBJ2-7,CASSPPPRGYEQYF,TGTGCCAGCAGCCCCCCCCCGAGGGGCTACGAGCAGTACTTC
TRBD2,.,TRBV28,TRBJ2-7,CASRKEREPSYEQYF,TGTGCCAGCAGAAAGGAGCGGGAACCTTCCTACGAGCAGTACTTC
.,.,TRBV18,TRBJ2-1,CASSPPPKQGQSSYNEQFF,TGTGCCAGCTCACCACCCCCTAAGCAGGGGCAATCCTCCTACAATGAGCAGTTCTTC
.,once,TRBV4-1,TRBJ2-7,CASSPQAVLNPNEQYF,TGCGCCAGCAGCCCCCAGGCGGTCCTTAACCCAAACGAGCAGTACTTC
TRBD2,.,TRBV9,TRBJ2-2,CASSPRTSLGELFF,TGTGCCAGCAGCCCCCGGACTAGCCTCGGGGAGCTGTTTTTT
.,.,TRBV4-1,TRBJ1-4,CASSHRDRIEKLFF,TGCGCCAGCAGCCACCGGGACCGGATTGAAAAACTGTTTTTT
.,.,TRBV27,TRBJ2-7,CAVGLGTGFDEQYF,TGTGCCGTTGGATTAGGGACTGGGTTTGACGAGCAGTACTTC
.,.,TRBV10-3,TRBJ1-2,CAISATAGRLNYGYTF,TGTGCCATCAGTGCAACGGCAGGCCGCCTTAACTATGGCTACACCTTC
.,.,TRBV29-1,TRBJ2-7,CSVSRGPGGPYEQYF,TGCAGCGTTTCCCGAGGCCCCGGGGGGCCCTACGAGCAGTACTTC
TRBD1,.,TRBV9,TRBJ1-6,CASSRQGHNSPLHF,TGTGCCAGCAGTCGACAGGGCCATAATTCACCCCTCCACTTT
TRBD2,once,TRBV7-9,TRBJ2-7,CASSSTSGRPAYEQYF,TGTGCCAGCAGCTCGACTAGCGGGAGGCCCGCCTACGAGCAGTACTTC
.,.,TRBV28,TRBJ2-3,CASSTYGLADTQYF,TGTGCCAGCAGCACCTATGGGTTAGCAGATACGCAGTATTTT
.,.,TRBV29-1,TRBJ1-2,CSVDKGSVNYGYTF,TGCAGCGTTGATAAGGGGTCGGTGAACTATGGCTACACCTTC
TRBD2,.,TRBV2,TRBJ2-7,CASSWGTSGPYEQYF,TGTGCCAGCAGTTGGGGGACTAGCGGACCGTACGAGCAGTACTTC
.,few,TRBV2,TRBJ1-5,CASSGADRSQPQHF,TGTGCCAGCAGTGGCGCGGACCGTAGTCAGCCCCAGCATTTT
.,.,TRBV29-1,TRBJ1-3,CSVCNFSSGNTIYF,TGCAGCGTTTGTAACTTTAGCTCTGGAAACACCATATATTTT
.,.,TRBV9,TRBJ2-3,CASSVLGSTDTQYF,TGTGCCAGCAGCGTACTAGGGTCGACAGATACGCAGTATTTT
.,.,TRBV6-6,TRBJ2-7,CASRGTEQYF,TGTGCCAGCAGGGGGACCGAGCAGTACTTC
TRBD1,.,TRBV27,TRBJ1-1,CASSWLPGQGQDTEAFF,TGTGCCAGCAGTTGGCTACCGGGACAGGGACAGGACACTGAAGCTTTCTTT
.,.,TRBV2,TRBJ1-5,CASKKGVLTPQHF,TGTGCCAGTAAGAAGGGGGTCCTCACGCCCCAGCATTTT
.,.,TRBV9,TRBJ2-4,CASTASGTENIQYF,TGTGCCAGCACGGCCTCCGGGACGGAAAACATTCAGTACTTC
TRBD1,once,TRBV28,TRBJ1-3,CASTSTGLGGNTIYF,TGTGCCAGCACCTCGACAGGGCTGGGTGGAAACACCATATATTTT
TRBD2,.,TRBV7-9,TRBJ2-3,CASSLGTSLPDTQYF,TGTGCCAGCAGCTTGGGGACTAGCCTCCCAGATACGCAGTATTTT
.,.,TRBV4-1,TRBJ2-3,CASSQVGRRRVTDTQYF,TGCGCCAGCAGCCAAGTGGGACGACGGAGAGTCACAGATACGCAGTATTTT
.,.,TRBV5-1,TRBJ1-5,CASSLGPDQPQHF,TGCGCCAGCAGCTTGGGCCCAGATCAGCCCCAGCATTTT
.,.,TRBV5-1,TRBJ1-1,CASSLSGLNTEAFF,TGCGCCAGCAGCTTGTCGGGCCTGAACACTGAAGCTTTCTTT
.,.,TRBV5-1,TRBJ1-3,CASSLEPRGERSGNTIYF,TGCGCCAGCAGCTTGGAGCCCCGGGGGGAGCGCTCTGGAAACACCATATATTTT
.,.,TRBV7-2,TRBJ2-3,CASSSLTSSDTDTQYF,TGTGCCAGCAGCTCTCTGACCTCTTCCGACACAGATACGCAGTATTTT